This passage covers 29 T cell receptor beta chains from one sample sequenced in a study of T cells after posttransplantation cyclophosphamide. Sequencing used immunoSEQ multiplex PCR; TCRdb keeps in-frame clones, though not all of them. Found here are some 52,000 clones, around 83% of them singletons; the top ten hold 2.5% to 3%. Sequenced sample: PBMCs. Receptors were obtained from a man aged 25-40 years with a blood cancer, CMV-positive, and with a related stem cell donor.

The V call is TRBV7-2, the J call TRBJ2-7; 7 nucleotides align to TRBD2. CDR1 and CDR2 from the germline V gene are SGHTA and FQGNSA. This CDR3 is 15 amino acids long. J lost 1 base, V lost 1 base, and 4 bases had no gene match. The CDR3, as DNA: TGTGCCAGCAGCTTAGGGACTAGTCCTTCCTACGAGCAGTACTTC. Encoded protein: CASSLGTSPSYEQYF.

The rearrangement joins TRBV29-1 to TRBJ2-1; 9 bases map to TRBD2. Germline CDR1 reads SQVTM; CDR2 reads ANQGSEA. The CDR3 sequence is 14 residues long. Trimming took 4 bases from V and 9 from J; bases not matched to a gene: 10. For the CDR3, the DNA is TGCAGCGTTGTCGGGACTAGCAACGTGGGTGAGCAGTTCTTC. Translated, it gives CSVVGTSNVGEQFF.

The V call is TRBV21-1, the J call TRBJ2-1; the D call of TRBD2 is as the table states it, not checked on the DNA. TRBV21-1 is described as a pseudogene. This CDR3 has 21 amino acids. The DNA for the CDR3 is TGTGCCAGCAGCAACGAGGACGGGCCTAGCGGGAGGGTGGGGTCCTACAATGAGCAGTTCTTC. Translated, it gives CASSNEDGPSGRVGSYNEQFF.

The chain couples TRBV7-3 to TRBJ1-5; unclear D gene. The CDR3 length is 13 residues. Germline CDR1 and CDR2: SGHTA and FQGTGA. V lost 3 bases and J lost 9, with 12 bases in between. As DNA, the CDR3 is TGTGCCAGCAGCTTGGAGGGTTTGGGGCCCCAGCATTTT. It specifies CASSLEGLGPQHF.

This chain uses TRBV7-2 with TRBJ2-3; TRBD1 agrees at 7 bases. Germline V lookup: CDR1 SGHTA, CDR2 FQGNSA. The CDR3 has 15 amino acids. V trimming: 3 bases; J trimming: 1 base; junction bases outside the gene matches: 4. Here the CDR3 reads CASSFPGQRTDTQYF. The CDR3 region has the DNA TGTGCCAGCAGCTTCCCGGGACAGCGCACAGATACGCAGTATTTT.

The V call is TRBV7-2, the J call TRBJ2-5; 7 bases are shared with TRBD2. Gene TRBJ2-7 matches the end of the DNA better, so the J call may be wrong. Germline CDR1 is SGHTA and CDR2 is FQGNSA. This CDR3 is built from 15 residues. The CDR3 protein is CASGRGIAGDNEQYF. The CDR3 coding sequence is TGTGCCAGCGGTCGGGGGATAGCGGGTGACAACGAGCAGTACTTC.

V usage is TRBV2 and J usage is TRBJ2-7; D perhaps matches TRBD2 (5 bases). The V end lost 2 bases, the J end lost 0 bases, and 14 bases lay between the germline ends. This CDR3 comprises 16 residues. CDR1 and CDR2 from the germline V gene are SNHLY and FYNNEI. CDR3 DNA sequence: TGTGCCAGCAGTGAAACTCCGGGGTATGGCTCCTACGAGCAGTACTTC. The encoded protein is CASSETPGYGSYEQYF.

V is TRBV18 and J is TRBJ2-1, with TRBD2 matching over 11 bases. Germline V gene lookup returns CDR1 KGHSH and CDR2 LQKENI. V lost 3 bases and J lost 0; bases outside the gene matches: 7. The CDR3 consists of 18 residues. The CDR3, as DNA: TGTGCCAGCTCACCTCGACTAGCGGGGTCTAGCTCCTACAATGAGCAGTTCTTC. Amino acids: CASSPRLAGSSSYNEQFF.

The chain uses TRBV6-6 and TRBJ2-7; D perhaps matches TRBD2 (6 bases). The CDR3 length is 15 residues. Germline CDR1 and CDR2: MNHNY and SVGAGI (reference sequence). V dropped 0 bases and J dropped 2 bases, with 11 bases sitting between them. The CDR3 loop is CASSYSGRGTYEQYF. The CDR3 DNA follows: TGTGCCAGCAGTTACTCGGGCCGCGGGACCTACGAGCAGTACTTC.

This chain joins TRBV7-9 and TRBJ2-4; 8 bases match TRBD2. Germline loops: CDR1 SEHNR, CDR2 FQNEAQ (reference sequence). This CDR3 has 15 residues. V trimming: 6 bases; J trimming: 0 bases; junction bases outside the gene matches: 4. CDR3 residues: CASSSSGRAKNIQYF. Here the CDR3 DNA reads TGTGCCAGCAGTTCAAGCGGGAGAGCCAAAAACATTCAGTACTTC.

The chain couples TRBV7-3 to TRBJ2-3, with TRBD2 as a possible D gene (5 bases). Deletions cut 0 bases from V and 0 bases from J, with 7 bases between. The CDR3 length is 15 residues. Germline V CDR1 and CDR2: SGHTA, FQGTGA. In DNA, the CDR3 is TGTGCCAGCAGCTTAACCGGGATTAGCACAGATACGCAGTATTTT. As protein: CASSLTGISTDTQYF. The variable domain in full, completed from reference TRBV7-3 and TRBJ2-3, reads GAGVSQTPSNKVTEKGKYVELRCDPISGHTALYWYRQSLGQGPEFLIYFQGTGAADDSGLPNDRFFAVRPEGSVSTLKIQRTERGDSAVYLCASSLTGISTDTQYFGPGTRLTVL.

V gene TRBV10-2 combines with J gene TRBJ2-7; TRBD2 matches 10 bases. Per the germline V gene, CDR1 is WSHSY and CDR2 is SAAADI. The CDR3 is 15 residues long. Trimming at V came to 2 bases and at J to 2 bases, leaving 3 bases not matched to a gene. CDR3 coding DNA: TGCGCCAGCAGTGAGACTACTAGCGGGGCCTACGAGCAGTACTTC. It codes for CASSETTSGAYEQYF.

The chain links TRBV4-3 to TRBJ2-2; 7 positions agree with TRBD2. The CDR3 is 18 amino acids. Germline trimming cut 4 bases from V and 4 bases from J; bases unmatched to any gene: 15. The germline V gene encodes CDR1 LGHNA and CDR2 YSLEER. The CDR3 is CASSPEGRETSVTGELFF. CDR3 nucleotides: TGCGCCAGCAGCCCGGAGGGGCGGGAGACTTCGGTCACCGGGGAGCTGTTTTTT.

The chain couples TRBV9 to TRBJ2-3; 13 nucleotides line up with TRBD2. The CDR3 is 17 residues long. Germline V gene lookup returns CDR1 SGDLS and CDR2 YYNGEE. V lost 2 bases to trimming and J lost 5 bases; unmatched junction nucleotides: 8. CDR3 sequence reads: CASSVGTSGTAGDTQYF. CDR3 DNA sequence: TGTGCCAGCAGCGTCGGGACTAGCGGGACCGCAGGAGATACGCAGTATTTT.

The genes are TRBV2 and TRBJ1-2; weak D call: TRBD1 (5 bases). The CDR3 is made up of 14 amino acids. CDR1 is SNHLY, CDR2 FYNNEI, per germline. Trimming left V 6 bases short and J 1 base short, with 12 bases between. CDR3 region: CASRLDSFNYGYTF. The CDR3 coding sequence is TGTGCCAGCAGATTAGACAGTTTTAACTATGGCTACACCTTC.

J is TRBJ2-2 and V is TRBV4-1; the D is unclear. Looked up from germline, CDR1 is MGHRA and CDR2 is YSYEKL. The CDR3 extends over 16 amino acids. Trimming removed 1 base from V and 0 bases from J, with 9 bases in between. CDR3 region: CASSQAPFPNTGELFF. Here the CDR3 DNA reads TGCGCCAGCAGCCAAGCCCCTTTCCCGAACACCGGGGAGCTGTTTTTT.

V is TRBV28 and J is TRBJ1-4; D is undetermined. From germline, CDR1 is MDHEN and CDR2 SYDVKM. This CDR3 comprises 11 residues. V gave up 4 bases and J gave up 7 bases, with 4 bases separating them. CDR3 sequence reads: CASSSFEKLFF. DNA for the CDR3: TGTGCCAGCAGTTCTTTTGAAAAACTGTTTTTT.

The rearrangement uses TRBV5-6 and TRBJ2-2, with D tentatively TRBD1 (5 bases). The CDR3 sequence is 17 residues long. The V and J ends lost 4 bases and 6 bases respectively, with 22 bases between them. CDR1 and CDR2 (germline): SGHDT, YYEEEE. CDR3 nucleotides: TGTGCCAGCAGCAATGTTTATATTGGGCAGGGTCCCGGGGAGCTGTTTTTT. This encodes CASSNVYIGQGPGELFF.

With respect to this clone: This CDR3 is also generated by other DNA sequences in the sample. The gene calls are TRBV7-9 and TRBJ2-1, with D unclear. This CDR3 contains 11 residues. V was pared by 5 bases and J by 7 bases, with 6 bases between. The germline gives CDR1 SEHNR, CDR2 FQNEAQ (reference sequence). In DNA form, the CDR3 reads TGTGCCAGCAGCCTCTTGAATGAGCAGTTCTTC. Translating it yields CASSLLNEQFF.

The V and J genes are TRBV4-3 and TRBJ1-2; possible D gene TRBD1, 5 bases. The germline gives CDR1 LGHNA, CDR2 YSLEER. The V and J ends lost 0 bases and 5 bases respectively, with 16 bases between them. The CDR3 is made up of 16 amino acids. Here the CDR3 reads CASSQDGPGPNYGYTF. CDR3 in DNA: TGCGCCAGCAGCCAAGATGGTCCAGGGCCGAATTATGGCTACACCTTC.

The chain is built from TRBV27 and TRBJ2-1, with 9 bases fitting TRBD2. CDR1 MNHEY and CDR2 SMNVEV come from the germline V gene (reference sequence). Trimming at V came to 0 bases and at J to 5 bases, leaving 5 bases not matched to a gene. The CDR3 is 16 amino acids. This CDR3 reads CASSLSGTSLHNEQFF. The CDR3 DNA is TGTGCCAGCAGTTTATCAGGGACTAGCCTCCACAATGAGCAGTTCTTC.

V usage is TRBV28 and J usage is TRBJ1-2; D uncertain. The CDR3 has 14 residues. The V gene lost 3 bases and the J gene lost 1 base, with 9 bases spanning the gap. Germline lookup yields CDR1 MDHEN and CDR2 SYDVKM. CDR3 DNA: TGTGCCAGCAGTTTGTATCCCGTTAACTATGGCTACACCTTC. It translates to CASSLYPVNYGYTF.

The table lists this clone with a count of one. The J gene is TRBJ2-1, the V gene TRBV5-1; possibly TRBD1 for D (6 bases). Trimming shortened V by 4 bases and J by 5 bases, and 13 bases separated the two germline ends. The CDR3 has 14 residues. Germline V lookup: CDR1 SGHRS, CDR2 YFSETQ. The CDR3 spells CASSRRPGDNEQFF. The CDR3 DNA sequence: TGCGCCAGCAGCCGTAGGCCAGGGGACAATGAGCAGTTCTTC.

This clone was seen a few times. The chain links TRBV2 to TRBJ2-7, with a tentative D call TRBD2 (6 bases). The CDR3 contains 14 residues. Germline V gives CDR1 SNHLY, CDR2 FYNNEI. The V end lost 10 bases, the J end lost 0 bases, and 16 bases lay between the germline ends. Written as DNA, the CDR3 is TGTGCCACCGATCCCGGGACTGCCTCCTACGAGCAGTACTTC. Its protein is CATDPGTASYEQYF.

The chain employs TRBV5-1 and TRBJ2-3; no reliable D call. Germline CDR1 reads SGHRS; CDR2 reads YFSETQ. CDR3 length: 14 amino acids. V was pared by 0 bases and J by 0 bases, with 5 bases between. Here the CDR3 DNA reads TGCGCCAGCAGCTTGGGGCAGAGCACAGATACGCAGTATTTT. Protein product: CASSLGQSTDTQYF.

J is TRBJ1-5 and V is TRBV27; D perhaps matches TRBD1 (5 bases). The CDR3 extends over 12 amino acids. Trimming left V 5 bases short and J 15 bases short, with 17 bases between. Germline V gene lookup returns CDR1 MNHEY and CDR2 SMNVEV (reference sequence). The CDR3 spells CASSPLGGAVHF. The CDR3 DNA reads as TGTGCCAGCAGTCCCCTGGGCGGGGCGGTGCATTTT.

This clone was detected a few times. The gene calls are TRBV6-5 and TRBJ2-7; the D gene is possibly TRBD1 (6 bases). The CDR3 has 12 amino acids. The V and J ends lost 5 bases and 8 bases respectively, with 13 bases between them. Germline lookup yields CDR1 MNHEY and CDR2 SVGAGI. The CDR3 spells CASSRTATKQYF. The CDR3, as DNA: TGTGCCAGCAGTCGGACAGCTACGAAGCAGTACTTC.

The chain employs TRBV11-3 and TRBJ2-7; 7 bases line up with TRBD1. Germline-derived CDR1 and CDR2 are SGHNT and YENEEA. V shed 3 bases, J shed 9 bases, and the junction held 14 bases outside the gene matches. The CDR3 length is 15 residues. CDR3 nucleotide sequence: TGTGCCAGCAGCTTCGGTTACGGACAGGCCCCGATGCAGTACTTC. Amino acid sequence: CASSFGYGQAPMQYF.

The rearrangement uses TRBV2 and TRBJ1-4, with TRBD1 identical over 8 bases. This CDR3 region has 13 residues. V lost 6 bases to trimming and J lost 8 bases; unmatched junction nucleotides: 5. Germline-derived CDR1 and CDR2 are SNHLY and FYNNEI. CDR3 in DNA: TGTGCCAGCAGGAGACAGGGGCTAGAAAAACTGTTTTTT. This translates into CASRRQGLEKLFF.